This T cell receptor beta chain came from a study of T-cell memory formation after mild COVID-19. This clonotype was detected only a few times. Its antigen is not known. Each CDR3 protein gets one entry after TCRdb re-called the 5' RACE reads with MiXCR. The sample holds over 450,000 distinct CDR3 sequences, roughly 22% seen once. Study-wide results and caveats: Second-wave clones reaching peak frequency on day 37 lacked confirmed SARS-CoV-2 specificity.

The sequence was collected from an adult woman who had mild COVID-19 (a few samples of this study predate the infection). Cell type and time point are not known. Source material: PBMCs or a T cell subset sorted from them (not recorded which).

The CDR3 DNA follows: TGTGCCAGCAGGGCCGGGACAGGGCTCTACAATGAGCAGTTCTTC. As protein: CASRAGTGLYNEQFF. The chain recombines TRBV7-9 with TRBJ2-1; TRBD1 matches at 9 bases. Germline loops: CDR1 SEHNR, CDR2 FQNEAQ (reference sequence). Losses at the gene ends were 6 bases for V and 3 bases for J; bases not matched to a gene: 6. The CDR3 has 15 residues.